Sequencing of this T cell receptor (beta chain) was carried out in a study of OX40 agonist ivuxolimab in advanced cancers. Study results and limitations: The 0.1-3.0 mg/kg partial responders had among the lowest clonal expansion. With doses of 0.1 to 3.0 mg/kg, CD4+ and CD8+ blood T cells had undergone clonal expansion by week 6. CD4+ T cells averaged fewer expanded clones than CD8+ T cells.

CDR1 is MNHNY, CDR2 SVGAGI, per germline (reference sequence). Deletions cut 5 bases from V and 7 bases from J, with 12 bases between. The CDR3 consists of 13 residues. By share of the sample, this clone is medium-sized. Its antigen is as yet unknown. Profiling relied on immunoSEQ multiplex PCR, and the TCRdb table lists in-frame clones only, not all of them. The data show some 45,000 clones, with roughly 90% seen just once and roughly 16% held by the top ten. Sequences were derived from CD4+ or CD8+ T cells sorted from blood, sampled in a trial of the OX40 agonist ivuxolimab. The rearrangement links TRBV6-6 to TRBJ2-1, with D unclear. This TCR was recovered from an adult with an advanced solid tumor such as melanoma, head and neck, liver or kidney cancer. CDR3 DNA: TGTGCCAGCAGTCCTAGGGCGGAAAATGAGCAGTTCTTC. Translating gives CASSPRAENEQFF.